The 2 T cell receptor beta chains in this list originate from one sample, sequenced in a study of graft-versus-host responses after intestinal transplantation. Libraries were prepared by immunoSEQ multiplex PCR; TCRdb keeps only in-frame clonotypes and omits some of them. The repertoire holds 74,000 or so clones, with roughly 90% as singletons. This sample comprised PBMCs, obtained 98 days after intestinal transplantation. Source of these receptors: a human patient who received an intestinal transplant, so some T cells may come from the graft donor.

This chain links TRBV27 with TRBJ2-7; a weak D match, TRBD1 (6 bases). CDR3 length: 12 amino acids. V was trimmed by 3 bases and J by 4 bases, leaving 7 bases between them. In germline, CDR1 is MNHEY, CDR2 SMNVEV (reference sequence). This chain's CDR3 is CASSLTGYEQYF. The CDR3, as DNA: TGTGCCAGCAGTTTGACAGGTTACGAGCAGTACTTC.

This chain uses TRBV6-5 with TRBJ2-5; 8 positions agree with TRBD2. Germline V CDR1 and CDR2: MNHEY, SVGAGI. Trimming took 7 bases from V and 2 from J; bases not matched to a gene: 3. This CDR3 is 13 amino acids long. The CDR3 bases are TGTGCCAGCACGCCGGGGGGGCAAGAGACCCAGTACTTC. This gives the protein CASTPGGQETQYF.